Given below is one T cell receptor (beta chain) in context. The antigen is not known. These data are taken from a study of cytomegalovirus exposure and HLA in healthy donors. Background on the study: A subsequent analysis reported that the roughly 120 validation repertoires were produced on the same platform that had also been used for the 600 to 700 first-cohort repertoires.

Sequenced by immunoSEQ multiplex PCR; TCRdb stores in-frame clones only, minus some. The data hold approximately 160,000 clones, with 85% to 90% observed a single time. Study findings and constraints: The study flagged approximately 180 TCR beta chains as cytomegalovirus-associated.

These donors were members of the roughly 110-subject validation cohort, a group separate from the approximately 670-subject first cohort. The CDR3 extends over 18 amino acids. CDR1 and CDR2 (germline): MGHRA, YSYEKL. Trimming at V came to 0 bases and at J to 6 bases, leaving 11 bases not matched to a gene. Sequencing was performed on PBMCs. This TCR derives from a woman in her late teens or twenties in good health and CMV-seropositive. The chain has TRBV4-1 and TRBJ2-1; the match to TRBD2 covers 10 bases. The CDR3 reads CASSQDSNVVAGGNEQFF. CDR3 nucleotide sequence: TGCGCCAGCAGCCAAGATAGTAACGTAGTAGCGGGAGGCAATGAGCAGTTCTTC.